The 17 T cell receptor beta chains presented below share a single source sample, sequenced in a study of early T cells in non-severe SARS-CoV-2 infection. TCRdb independently ran MiXCR on the 5' RACE reads; one entry per CDR3 protein. In the table there are around 81,000 distinct CDR3 sequences, around 14% of which are singletons. The sequenced sample was whole blood. These receptors all stem from an adult who was a healthcare worker with PCR-confirmed SARS-CoV-2 infection or an uninfected control (not recorded which).

Only a few counts were recorded for this clonotype. The chain employs TRBV7-2 and TRBJ1-5; D may be TRBD1 (5 bases). CDR3 length equals 14 residues. Germline CDR1 and CDR2: SGHTA and FQGNSA. V was pared by 5 bases and J by 5 bases, with 13 bases between. CDR3 sequence reads: CASSQQGGDQPQHF. As DNA, the CDR3 is TGTGCCAGCAGCCAGCAGGGTGGCGATCAGCCCCAGCATTTT.

To note about this clonotype: The junction departs from germline at one end; a sequencing error may be responsible. The rearrangement links TRBV3-1 to TRBJ1-1; no definite D call. CDR3 size: 14 residues. Germline V CDR1 and CDR2: LGHDT, YNNKEL (reference sequence). CDR3 nucleotides: TGTGCCAGCAGCCAAGTAGGCGCGTCTACTGAAGTTTTCTTT. Translated: CASSQVGASTEVFF.

The chain combines TRBV5-4 with TRBJ1-4, with D uncertain. The germline CDR1 and CDR2 sequences are SGHNT and YYREEE (reference sequence). The V gene lost 0 bases and the J gene lost 8 bases, with 14 bases spanning the gap. The CDR3 spans 15 residues. The CDR3 DNA reads as TGTGCCAGCAGCTTGGGGACCAATTTGAAGGAAAAACTGTTTTTT. It specifies CASSLGTNLKEKLFF.

This clonotype showed up just once. The chain employs TRBV14 and TRBJ2-6; 8 bases line up with TRBD1. Germline V lookup: CDR1 SGHDN, CDR2 FVKESK. The CDR3 is 17 amino acids. After removal of 0 bases from V and 5 bases from J, the junction contained 6 bases not matched to a gene. CDR3 protein: CASSQERTGSRANVLTF. DNA of the CDR3: TGTGCCAGCAGCCAAGAGAGGACAGGGTCTAGGGCCAACGTCCTGACTTTC. The whole variable domain, remainder taken from reference TRBV14 and TRBJ2-6, is EAGVTQFPSHSVIEKGQTVTLRCDPISGHDNLYWYRRVMGKEIKFLLHFVKESKQDESGMPNNRFLAERTGGTYSTLKVQPAELEDSGVYFCASSQERTGSRANVLTFGAGSRLTVL.

The chain joins TRBV5-6 to TRBJ1-1, with D tentatively TRBD1 (5 bases). V was shortened by 3 bases and J by 2 bases, with 14 bases between the two germline ends. The germline V gene has CDR1 SGHDT and CDR2 YYEEEE. The CDR3 consists of 15 residues. CDR3 sequence: CASSSYETVNTEAFF. The DNA of the CDR3 is TGTGCCAGCAGCTCTTATGAGACAGTCAACACTGAAGCTTTCTTT.

This clonotype was counted at least ten times. The CDR3 loop is CASSPRQGGSYEQYF. The DNA for the CDR3 is TGTGCCAGCAGTCCAAGACAGGGAGGCTCCTACGAGCAGTACTTC. The V gene is TRBV28, the J gene TRBJ2-7, with D perhaps matching TRBD1 (7 bases). Germline CDR1 is MDHEN and CDR2 is SYDVKM. The CDR3 loop spans 15 amino acids. V lost 5 bases and J lost 0, with 14 bases in between. The complete variable domain, with remaining parts taken from reference TRBV28 and TRBJ2-7, reads DVKVTQSSRYLVKRTGEKVFLECVQDMDHENMFWYRQDPGLGLRLIYFSYDVKMKEKGDIPEGYSVSREKKERFSLILESASTNQTSMYLCASSPRQGGSYEQYFGPGTRLTVT.

This chain uses TRBV29-1 with TRBJ2-3, with D possibly matching TRBD2 (6 bases). The germline V gene has CDR1 SQVTM and CDR2 ANQGSEA. The V gene lost 0 bases and the J gene lost 0 bases, with 13 bases spanning the gap. This CDR3 is built from 16 residues. The DNA of the CDR3 is TGCAGCGTTGAAGATCTAGCGAAGCTTAGCACAGATACGCAGTATTTT. It specifies CSVEDLAKLSTDTQYF.

This clonotype was detected only a few times. The gene calls are TRBV30 and TRBJ1-6; the D is unclear. The CDR3 contains 16 residues. The V end was cut by 3 bases, the J end by 1 base, with 13 bases between. Germline CDR1 GTSNPN, CDR2 SVGIG (reference sequence). The CDR3 nucleotides read TGTGCCTGGAGCCACCCCCGAAGTTCCTATAATTCACCCCTCCACTTT. This codes for CAWSHPRSSYNSPLHF.

The J gene is TRBJ1-1, the V gene TRBV30; no reliable D call. CDR1 and CDR2 (germline): GTSNPN, SVGIG (reference sequence). V gave up 2 bases and J gave up 2 bases, with 12 bases separating them. This CDR3 contains 14 residues. The DNA for the CDR3 is TGTGCCTGGAGTATAGCGCACGGCAACACTGAAGCTTTCTTT. Residues: CAWSIAHGNTEAFF.

This clonotype occurred a few times. The chain recombines TRBV20-1 with TRBJ1-1; unclear D gene. Germline V gene sequence: CDR1 DFQATT, CDR2 SNEGSKA (reference sequence). This CDR3 has 11 amino acids. Trimming took 2 bases from V and 1 from J, leaving 2 bases between them. The chain's CDR3 is CSARWNTEAFF. The CDR3 DNA is TGCAGTGCTAGATGGAACACTGAAGCTTTCTTT.

This clonotype was counted only a few times. The chain is built from TRBV15 and TRBJ1-2; D is undetermined. Germline V gene sequence: CDR1 LNHNV, CDR2 YYDKDF (reference sequence). The germline V and J ends were trimmed by 0 bases and 8 bases, with 13 bases remaining between them. The CDR3 contains 14 residues. In nucleotides, the CDR3 is TGTGCCACCAGCAGAGATCCTAATCTTAGCGGCTACACCTTC. The encoded protein is CATSRDPNLSGYTF. The whole variable domain, filled in from reference TRBV15 and TRBJ1-2, reads DAMVIQNPRYQVTQFGKPVTLSCSQTLNHNVMYWYQQKSSQAPKLLFHYYDKDFNNEADTPDNFQSRRPNTSFCFLDIRSPGLGDTAMYLCATSRDPNLSGYTFGSGTRLTVV.

The V and J genes are TRBV3-1 and TRBJ2-5, with D unclear. The CDR3 loop spans 15 amino acids. Deletions cut 0 bases from V and 5 bases from J, with 13 bases between. From germline, CDR1 is LGHDT and CDR2 YNNKEL (reference sequence). The CDR3 nucleotides read TGTGCCAGCAGCCAAGAAATTCAGGCTTCGGAGACCCAGTACTTC. Translation gives CASSQEIQASETQYF.

The chain has TRBV29-1 and TRBJ2-7; D tentatively reads TRBD1 or TRBD2 (5 bases each). Trimming removed 3 bases from V and 6 bases from J, with 12 bases in between. Germline values: CDR1 SQVTM, CDR2 ANQGSEA. The CDR3 has 12 amino acids. CDR3 nucleotide sequence: TGCAGCGTTGAGACTTCAGGGAGCGAGCAGTACTTC. Protein sequence: CSVETSGSEQYF.

In its sample, this clonotype was seen a few times. The chain is built from TRBV27 and TRBJ2-7, with D unresolved. Trimming shortened V by 7 bases and J by 4 bases, and 14 bases separated the two germline ends. The CDR3 loop spans 13 amino acids. The V gene's germline CDR1 is MNHEY and CDR2 SMNVEV (reference sequence). The DNA of the CDR3 is TGTGCCAGCACCCCCGCAGGAGTTTACGAGCAGTACTTC. This codes for CASTPAGVYEQYF.

J is TRBJ2-3 and V is TRBV5-6; 8 bases agree with TRBD2. Germline V gene data show CDR1 as SGHDT and CDR2 as YYEEEE. The CDR3 consists of 15 residues. The ends lost 5 bases at V and 2 bases at J; junction bases unmatched: 7. CDR3 sequence: CASSTGLANTDTQYF. The CDR3 DNA sequence: TGTGCCAGCAGTACCGGACTAGCCAACACAGATACGCAGTATTTT.

This clonotype was counted ten times or more. The chain couples TRBV3-1 to TRBJ1-1; D is unresolved. Trimming pared 4 bases from V and 0 bases from J, leaving 15 bases between. Germline V gene sequence: CDR1 LGHDT, CDR2 YNNKEL (reference sequence). The CDR3 extends over 16 amino acids. CDR3 region: CASSRRATPMNTEAFF. CDR3 nucleotides: TGTGCCAGCAGCCGACGGGCCACTCCGATGAACACTGAAGCTTTCTTT.

This clonotype was counted at least ten times. J is TRBJ1-1 and V is TRBV7-9; weak D call: TRBD1 (5 bases). The CDR3 sequence is 14 residues long. Trimming took off 1 base at V and 2 bases at J, with 8 bases between the two ends. Germline V gene data show CDR1 as SEHNR and CDR2 as FQNEAQ (reference sequence). CDR3 sequence: CASSLGRGNTEAFF. CDR3 in DNA: TGTGCCAGCAGCTTAGGGAGGGGCAACACTGAAGCTTTCTTT.